These 7 T cell receptor beta chains were all obtained from the same sample, sequenced in a study of molecular identifiers for immune sequencing clone quantification. TCRdb used MiXCR to reprocess the PCR reads, holding one entry per CDR3 protein. Among approximately 680,000 distinct CDR3 sequences, approximately 24% were seen once, and the ten largest hold 0.7% to 0.95%. Sequencing was performed on naive CD8+ T cells from blood, with Jurkat cell RNA spiked in. Subset here: FACS-sorted CD8+CD4-CCR7+CD45RA+ naive T cells. The receptors were sampled from a human donor in good health. Some libraries in this study had Jurkat cell RNA spiked in.

This clonotype was found a few times. A read error may account for a junction end that differs from germline. The V call is TRBV7-4, the J call TRBJ2-4, with D hard to call. The V gene's germline CDR1 is SGHVT and CDR2 SQSDAQ. CDR3 length: 14 amino acids. The CDR3 coding sequence is TGTGCCAGCAGGGAGACAAGTAGTCAAAACACCTTGTACTTT. Amino acid sequence: CASRETSSQNTLYF.

The CDR3 loop reads CATSEGTNYGYTF. DNA for the CDR3: TGTGCCACCAGTGAAGGGACCAACTATGGCTACACCTTC. The V call is TRBV24-1, the J call TRBJ1-2, with a possible D match to TRBD1 (5 bases). Germline V gives CDR1 KGHDR, CDR2 SFDVKD. Trimming removed 4 bases from V and 2 bases from J, with 7 bases in between. The CDR3 length is 13 residues.

The sample holds many counts of this clonotype. The rearrangement joins TRBV7-8 to TRBJ2-7; 8 nucleotides line up with TRBD2. This CDR3 spans 14 amino acids. V gave up 0 bases and J gave up 5 bases; unmatched junction bases: 3. CDR1 and CDR2 from the germline V gene are SGHVS and FQNEAQ. CDR3 sequence reads: CASSLASGAHEQYF. The DNA for the CDR3 is TGTGCCAGCAGCTTAGCTAGCGGGGCCCACGAGCAGTACTTC.

The genes are TRBV20-1 and TRBJ2-1, with 9 bases aligning to TRBD2. This CDR3 is 17 amino acids long. CDR1 and CDR2 (germline): DFQATT, SNEGSKA (reference sequence). V shed 7 bases, J shed 14 bases, and the junction held 27 bases outside the gene matches. The CDR3 spells CSVRADSLAGDLRGKFF. DNA of the CDR3: TGCAGTGTAAGGGCGGACAGCTTAGCGGGAGATCTAAGGGGGAAGTTCTTC.

This clonotype was observed a handful of times. This chain links TRBV19 with TRBJ2-2; D is ambiguous. Germline CDR1 LNHDA, CDR2 SQIVND (reference sequence). The CDR3 has 16 amino acids. The V and J ends lost 3 bases and 0 bases respectively, with 11 bases between them. The CDR3 DNA is TGTGCCAGTAGTATGGGTCCCCCAACGAACACCGGGGAGCTGTTTTTT. It translates to CASSMGPPTNTGELFF. The entire variable domain, with the rest obtained from reference TRBV19 and TRBJ2-2, is as follows: DGGITQSPKYLFRKEGQNVTLSCEQNLNHDAMYWYRQDPGQGLRLIYYSQIVNDFQKGDIAEGYSVSREKKESFPLTVTSAQKNPTAFYLCASSMGPPTNTGELFFGEGSRLTVL.

Ten or more counts support this clonotype. The chain recombines TRBV12-5 with TRBJ2-4, with a possible D match to TRBD1 (6 bases). The CDR3 has 14 amino acids. The germline V gene encodes CDR1 LGHNT and CDR2 FRNRAP. Trimming pared 2 bases from V and 8 bases from J, leaving 13 bases between. The CDR3 is CASGLTGLTDIQYF. The CDR3, as DNA: TGTGCTAGTGGTTTGACAGGGCTTACGGACATTCAGTACTTC.

The J gene is TRBJ2-7, the V gene TRBV29-1, with D perhaps being TRBD1 or TRBD2 (5 bases each). CDR1 and CDR2 from the germline V gene are SQVTM and ANQGSEA. CDR3 length: 13 residues. V was clipped by 6 bases and J by 0 bases, with 12 bases between them. CDR3 sequence reads: CSVLGTSSYEQYF. The CDR3 DNA reads TGCAGCGTCCTCGGGACGAGCTCCTACGAGCAGTACTTC.